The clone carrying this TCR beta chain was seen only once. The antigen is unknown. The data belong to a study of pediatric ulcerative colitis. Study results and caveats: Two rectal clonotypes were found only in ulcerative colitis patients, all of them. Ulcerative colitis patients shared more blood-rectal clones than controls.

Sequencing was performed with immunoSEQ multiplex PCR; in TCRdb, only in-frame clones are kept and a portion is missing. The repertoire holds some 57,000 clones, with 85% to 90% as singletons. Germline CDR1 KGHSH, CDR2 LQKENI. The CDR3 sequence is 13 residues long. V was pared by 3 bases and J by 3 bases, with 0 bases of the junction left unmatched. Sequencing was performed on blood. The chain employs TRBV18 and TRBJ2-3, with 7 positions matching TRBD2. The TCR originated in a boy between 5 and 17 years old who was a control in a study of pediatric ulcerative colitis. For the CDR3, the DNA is TGTGCCAGCTCACCGGGAGGGACAGATACGCAGTATTTT. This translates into CASSPGGTDTQYF.